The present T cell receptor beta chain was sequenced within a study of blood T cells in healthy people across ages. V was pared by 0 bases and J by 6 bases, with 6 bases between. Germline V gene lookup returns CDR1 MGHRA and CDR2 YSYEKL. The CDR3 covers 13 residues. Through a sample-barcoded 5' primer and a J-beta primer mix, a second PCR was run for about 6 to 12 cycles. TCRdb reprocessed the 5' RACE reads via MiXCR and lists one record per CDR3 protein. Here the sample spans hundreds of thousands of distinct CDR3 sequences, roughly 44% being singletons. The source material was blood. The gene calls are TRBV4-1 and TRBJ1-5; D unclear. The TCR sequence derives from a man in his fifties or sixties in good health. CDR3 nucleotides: TGCGCCAGCAGCCAAGATTGGAGTCAGCCCCAGCATTTT. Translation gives CASSQDWSQPQHF.